The 17 T cell receptor beta chains below come from one sample, sequenced in a study of patients and donors after allogeneic stem cell transplantation. TCRdb reprocessed the RT-PCR reads with MiXCR, giving one entry per CDR3 protein. Here the sample spans approximately 430,000 distinct CDR3 sequences, 15% to 20% being singletons. The sequencing input was blood, either unsorted or a sorted T cell fraction (not recorded which). The source is a human donor who was either an allogeneic HSCT recipient or a stem cell or donor lymphocyte infusion donor (not recorded which). It is not recorded whose cells these are; they may come from a transplant donor.

This clonotype appeared a few times. This chain links TRBV9 with TRBJ1-1, with a possible D match to TRBD1 (6 bases). V was pared by 0 bases and J by 4 bases, with 10 bases between. Germline loops: CDR1 SGDLS, CDR2 YYNGEE. This CDR3 spans 14 amino acids. The CDR3 sequence is CASSVEGEVTEAFF. The DNA for the CDR3 is TGTGCCAGCAGCGTAGAGGGGGAAGTCACTGAAGCTTTCTTT.

V and J are TRBV5-1 and TRBJ2-7; 9 nucleotides align to TRBD1. From germline, CDR1 is SGHRS and CDR2 YFSETQ. The CDR3 totals 15 residues. The V gene end was trimmed by 2 bases and the J gene end by 3 bases; junction bases not matched to a gene: 6. CDR3 DNA sequence: TGCGCCAGCAGCTTAGGGACAGGGAAGATCTACGAGCAGTACTTC. Translated: CASSLGTGKIYEQYF.

The CDR3 reads CASSLRLGTKSYNEQFF. In nucleotides, the CDR3 is TGTGCCAGCAGCTTGAGGTTGGGAACTAAATCCTACAATGAGCAGTTCTTC. V is TRBV11-3 and J is TRBJ2-1; no clear D gene. CDR1 and CDR2 (germline): SGHNT, YENEEA. The CDR3 totals 17 residues. Trimming left V 3 bases short and J 1 base short, with 16 bases between.

The J gene is TRBJ2-3, the V gene TRBV11-2, with TRBD1 matching over 8 bases. CDR3 length: 16 residues. Germline CDR1 reads SGHAT; CDR2 reads FQNNGV. With 2 bases clipped from V and 3 bases from J, the junction kept 7 bases outside the gene matches. The CDR3 coding sequence is TGTGCCAGCAGCTTATATCAGGGGGCCAAAACAGATACGCAGTATTTT. Translation: CASSLYQGAKTDTQYF.

This clonotype came up a few times. The V gene is TRBV20-1, the J gene TRBJ2-1, with 7 bases matching TRBD1. This CDR3 comprises 13 residues. Germline CDR1 is DFQATT and CDR2 is SNEGSKA (reference sequence). In DNA form, the CDR3 reads TGCAGCCCTAGCCGGAACAGGGGCCATGAGCAGTTCTTC. Encoded protein: CSPSRNRGHEQFF.

This clonotype came up a few times. This rearrangement joins TRBV20-1 to TRBJ2-7; D call uncertain. CDR1 DFQATT and CDR2 SNEGSKA come from the germline V gene (reference sequence). Trimming cost V 5 bases and J 6 bases, with 14 bases left between them. There are 12 residues in the CDR3. This CDR3 reads CSAGKLWGEQYF. The CDR3 DNA is TGCAGTGCTGGGAAACTCTGGGGCGAGCAGTACTTC.

There are a few counts of this clonotype. CDR3 loop: CASSDRVSGANVLTF. The CDR3 DNA reads as TGTGCCAGCAGCGACAGGGTCTCTGGGGCCAACGTCCTGACTTTC. V usage is TRBV28 and J usage is TRBJ2-6; TRBD1 matches at 7 bases. The junction had 2 bases not matched to a gene; V was cut back by 6 bases and J by 0 bases. The germline gives CDR1 MDHEN, CDR2 SYDVKM. The CDR3 has 15 residues.

This clonotype was counted ten times or more. One end of the junction varies from germline; a read error may be responsible. This chain connects TRBV5-1 to TRBJ2-3; no clear D. CDR1 is SGHRS and CDR2 is YFSETQ in the germline V gene. The CDR3 loop spans 11 amino acids. The CDR3 DNA reads as TGTGCCAGCAGCTTAGTAGATACGCAGTATTTT. It yields the protein CASSLVDTQYF.

V usage is TRBV7-9 and J usage is TRBJ1-2; D call uncertain. From germline, CDR1 is SEHNR and CDR2 FQNEAQ (reference sequence). Trimming removed 4 bases from V and 8 bases from J, with 17 bases in between. The CDR3 consists of 14 residues. CDR3 residues: CASSYYRNVRGYTF. The CDR3 nucleotides are TGTGCCAGCAGCTATTATAGGAACGTAAGGGGCTACACCTTC.

The V call is TRBV18, the J call TRBJ1-5; D gene ambiguous. Germline V gene lookup returns CDR1 KGHSH and CDR2 LQKENI. The CDR3 spans 13 residues. V shed 3 bases and J shed 5 bases, with 8 bases lying between them. The CDR3: CASSPSADQPQHF. The DNA for the CDR3 is TGTGCCAGCTCACCTTCGGCTGATCAGCCCCAGCATTTT. The whole variable domain, remainder taken from reference TRBV18 and TRBJ1-5, is NAGVMQNPRHLVRRRGQEARLRCSPMKGHSHVYWYRQLPEEGLKFMVYLQKENIIDESGMPKERFSAEFPKEGPSILRIQQVVRGDSAAYFCASSPSADQPQHFGDGTRLSIL.

The chain couples TRBV7-3 to TRBJ2-3; D not resolved. There are 15 residues in the CDR3. CDR1 is SGHTA and CDR2 is FQGTGA in the germline V gene. V lost 0 bases and J 0 bases, leaving 7 bases between the germline ends. CDR3 loop: CASSLTPLSTDTQYF. The CDR3 DNA reads as TGTGCCAGCAGCTTAACGCCGTTGAGCACAGATACGCAGTATTTT. The whole variable domain, remainder taken from reference TRBV7-3 and TRBJ2-3, is GAGVSQTPSNKVTEKGKYVELRCDPISGHTALYWYRQSLGQGPEFLIYFQGTGAADDSGLPNDRFFAVRPEGSVSTLKIQRTERGDSAVYLCASSLTPLSTDTQYFGPGTRLTVL.

The chain recombines TRBV5-1 with TRBJ2-1; D might be TRBD1 or TRBD2, each matching 5 bases. Deletions cut 0 bases from V and 8 bases from J, with 15 bases between. CDR1 SGHRS and CDR2 YFSETQ come from the germline V gene. The length of the CDR3 is 15 residues. The CDR3 region has the DNA TGCGCCAGCAGCTTGGTGAGGGGAATAGAGGATGAGCAGTTCTTC. Protein: CASSLVRGIEDEQFF.

This clonotype was recorded many times. V is TRBV5-1 and J is TRBJ2-2; 7 bases agree with TRBD1. Germline V gene sequence: CDR1 SGHRS, CDR2 YFSETQ. This CDR3 comprises 15 residues. J lost 2 bases, V lost 3 bases, and 4 bases had no gene match. DNA of the CDR3: TGCGCCAGCAGCTCCAGACAGGGCAACACCGGGGAGCTGTTTTTT. As protein: CASSSRQGNTGELFF.

In this sample, this clonotype turned up a few times. V usage is TRBV6-1 and J usage is TRBJ1-2, with 7 nucleotides matching TRBD1. With V trimmed by 7 bases and J by 5 bases, 7 bases remained unmatched. CDR1 and CDR2 (germline): MNHNS, SASEGT. The CDR3 contains 13 residues. The CDR3: CASNPTGPYGYTF. The DNA for the CDR3 is TGTGCCAGCAACCCGACAGGGCCATATGGCTACACCTTC.

This clonotype has ten or more counts. V usage is TRBV13 and J usage is TRBJ2-7, with 9 positions matching TRBD1. The CDR3 covers 15 residues. The ends lost 5 bases at V and 3 bases at J; junction bases unmatched: 8. The germline V gene has CDR1 PRHDT and CDR2 FYEKMQ (reference sequence). CDR3 residues: CASSPRGTGIYEQYF. In DNA, the CDR3 is TGTGCCAGCAGCCCGAGAGGGACAGGGATCTACGAGCAGTACTTC.

This clonotype was counted ten times or more. CDR3 DNA sequence: TGTGCCAGCAGTTTATCCAGGGGTGAGCAGTACTTC. This sequence encodes CASSLSRGEQYF. The chain uses TRBV12-3 or TRBV12-4 and TRBJ2-7, with D perhaps matching TRBD1 (6 bases). Trimming took 2 bases from V and 7 from J, leaving 9 bases between them. The CDR3 extends over 12 amino acids.

The V and J genes are TRBV9 and TRBJ1-4; D remains unclear. Germline V gene lookup returns CDR1 SGDLS and CDR2 YYNGEE. The V end lost 0 bases, the J end lost 8 bases, and 8 bases lay between the germline ends. The CDR3 runs to 13 residues. This CDR3 is CASSVGGGEKLFF. The CDR3 DNA sequence: TGTGCCAGCAGCGTAGGAGGAGGAGAAAAACTGTTTTTT.